This paragraph reports one TCR beta chain. Its antigen specificity is not known. No clone much larger than this one lies a single base away; base qualities are absent. The library was obtained by 5' RACE. Sequencing took place on an Illumina HiSeq 2500. The second PCR ran for roughly 7 to 12 cycles and used a J-beta primer mix along with a sample-barcoded 5' primer. Each TCR beta cDNA molecule received a unique molecular identifier from a template-switch 5' adaptor carrying 12 random nucleotides. Each sample yielded at least 2.5 million CDR3-containing paired-end reads. All of the RNA was converted into first-strand cDNA using the Mint cDNA synthesis kit, with a TRBC-specific oligonucleotide serving as the primer. After uracil-DNA glycosylase treatment, a first 18-cycle PCR used universal primers M1SS and BC2_uni_R on all cDNA. On the authors' methods: For normalization, 1 million high-quality reads, each with a distinct molecular identifier, were randomly selected from each sample. Reads sharing molecular identifiers were discarded rather than binned into consensus sequences. CDR3 identification, clonotype clustering and error correction used MiTCR with a Q25 quality threshold and the strictest error-elimination algorithm. A nonparametric unseen species model with Euler transformation was used to estimate a lower bound on total TCR beta diversity. TCRdb passed the public sequencing reads through fastp at Q25 and MiXCR, retaining productive beta sequences. Duplicate CDR3 protein sequences are folded into a single record with the most common DNA and genes. The V and J calls and clone size are TCRdb's, not the authors'. The sample profile shows around 1,500,000 distinct CDR3 sequences; around 42% of them were found once. The ten top clones hold less than 8% of the sample.

Systemically healthy Caucasian individuals from Russia, approximately 39 in total and aged roughly 6 to 100 years, were included as donors. Each donor gave about 9.2 milliliters of peripheral blood, drawn into EDTA-treated Vacutainer tubes. PBMCs were isolated by Ficoll-Paque density-gradient centrifugation, with at least 6 million obtained per sample. Total RNA, at least 6 micrograms per sample, was extracted from PBMCs with Trizol reagent. For every donor, flow cytometry on a PBMC aliquot measured the percentage of naive CD45RAhigh/CD27high T cells. This entry belongs to a study of blood T cells in healthy people across ages (dated by TCRdb to 2013 to 2016). In terms of the full investigation: In model experiments, template switching captured about one uniquely barcoded TCR beta cDNA molecule for every two T cells. The study measured age-related changes in TCR beta repertoire diversity using deep sequencing normalized with unique cDNA molecular identifiers. Donors were grouped into four age groups: young (average about 15 years), middle-aged (roughly 37), aged (62) and long-lived (over 80). To avoid experimental bias, donors of different ages were distributed randomly across sequencing lanes. For two donors (one aged 18 to 29 and one aged 80 or older), the study analyzed two additional independent replicas of 1 million unique cDNA reads from the same blood draw. Overall study results and their limits: The long-lived group showed more naive CD4+ T cells, fewer expanded clones and increased TCR diversity than the aged group, suggesting age selection. Since profiling was done on bulk unsorted PBMCs, naive and antigen-experienced compartments could not be conclusively compared. Because donor CMV infection status was unknown, age-related changes in expanded clonotypes were potentially confounded. Observed TCR beta diversity correlated strongly with the percentage of naive T cells measured by flow cytometry. Total diversity estimates from one million sequenced T cells were considered lower bounds and underestimates. As age increased, observed TCR beta diversity per million T cells dropped in a roughly linear way, and a significant reduction was already evident by age 40.

This clonotype was sampled from a woman aged 18-35 years in good health. The sequenced sample consisted of blood.

The CDR3 reads as follows: CSASLPYSYNEQFF. The bases are TGCAGTGCCAGTCTACCCTATTCCTACAATGAGCAGTTCTTC. In this chain, TRBV20-1 is recombined with TRBJ2-1; confidence is insufficient to name the D gene. The V and J ends are trimmed by 6 bases and 1 base, leaving 13 bases between them. CDR1 and CDR2 (DFQATT, SNEGSKA) derive from the germline V gene (reference sequence). The CDR3 has 14 amino acids, counting the end cysteine and phenylalanine. This entry keeps only the CDR3 DNA: 42 bases, framed from base 1.